This T cell receptor (beta chain) originates from a study of blood T cell repertoires in COVID-19. Study at large: COVID-19 samples collected from the United States, Italy and Spain covered acute and convalescent phases. Sources were T cells, B-cell-depleted T cells, or PBMCs; the material itself was cDNA or gDNA.

Original methodology: Nucleated cell number was recorded as an estimate derived from reference gene primer amplification. Measured with immunoSEQ multiplex PCR; TCRdb has only the in-frame clones, and not every one. D and trimming were read from the DNA, whereas the V and J calls and clone size are those reported in that table. The sample consists of about 130,000 clones, about 86% of them appearing once. The TCR originated in a woman between 45 and 65 years old who had recovered from COVID-19. Sequenced: peripheral blood.

The CDR3 loop is CASTLDRGVYGYTF. In DNA form, the CDR3 reads TGTGCCAGTACCCTGGACAGGGGAGTTTACGGCTACACCTTC. The chain joins TRBV19 to TRBJ1-2; 9 nucleotides align to TRBD1. The V segment lost 7 bases and the J segment 8 bases; nucleotides outside the gene matches: 11. Germline CDR1 is LNHDA and CDR2 is SQIVND (reference sequence). CDR3 length: 14 residues. Based on the CDR3 plus reference TRBV19 and TRBJ1-2, the full variable domain is DGGITQSPKYLFRKEGQNVTLSCEQNLNHDAMYWYRQDPGQGLRLIYYSQIVNDFQKGDIAEGYSVSREKKESFPLTVTSAQKNPTAFYLCASTLDRGVYGYTFGSGTRLTVV.